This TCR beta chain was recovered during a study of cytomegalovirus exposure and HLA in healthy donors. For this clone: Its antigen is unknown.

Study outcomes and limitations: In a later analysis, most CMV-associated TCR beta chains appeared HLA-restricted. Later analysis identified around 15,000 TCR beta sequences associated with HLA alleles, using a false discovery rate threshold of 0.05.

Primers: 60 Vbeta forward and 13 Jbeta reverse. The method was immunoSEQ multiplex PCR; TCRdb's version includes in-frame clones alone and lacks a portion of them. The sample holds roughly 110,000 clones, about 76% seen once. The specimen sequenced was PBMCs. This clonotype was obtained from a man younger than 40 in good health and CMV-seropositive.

CDR3 sequence: CASSGAGDRNEQYF. CDR3 sequence (DNA): TGTGCCAGCAGCGGGGCGGGGGACCGAAACGAGCAGTACTTC. The V call is TRBV5-4, the J call TRBJ2-7; 7 positions match TRBD2. Germline assignment: CDR1 SGHNT and CDR2 YYREEE (reference sequence). J lost 5 bases, V lost 4 bases, and 9 bases had no gene match. This CDR3 comprises 14 residues.